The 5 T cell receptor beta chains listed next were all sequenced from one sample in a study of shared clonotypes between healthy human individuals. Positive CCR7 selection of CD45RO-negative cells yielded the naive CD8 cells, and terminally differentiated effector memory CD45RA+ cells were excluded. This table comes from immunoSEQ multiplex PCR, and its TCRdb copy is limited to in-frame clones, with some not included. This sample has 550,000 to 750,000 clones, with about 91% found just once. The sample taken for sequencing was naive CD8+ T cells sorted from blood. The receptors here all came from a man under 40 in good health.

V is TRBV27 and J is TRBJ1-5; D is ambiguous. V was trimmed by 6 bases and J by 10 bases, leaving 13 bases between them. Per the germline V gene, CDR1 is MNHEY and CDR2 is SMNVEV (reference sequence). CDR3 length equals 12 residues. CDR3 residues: CASSPSGFPQHF. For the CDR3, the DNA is TGTGCCAGCAGCCCCTCCGGGTTTCCCCAGCATTTT.

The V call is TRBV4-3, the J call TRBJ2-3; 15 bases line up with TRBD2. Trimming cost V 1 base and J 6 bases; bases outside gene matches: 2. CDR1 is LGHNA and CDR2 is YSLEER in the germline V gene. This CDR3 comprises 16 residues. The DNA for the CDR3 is TGCGCCAGCAGCCAAGGGACTAGCGGGAGGGGGGATACGCAGTATTTT. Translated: CASSQGTSGRGDTQYF.

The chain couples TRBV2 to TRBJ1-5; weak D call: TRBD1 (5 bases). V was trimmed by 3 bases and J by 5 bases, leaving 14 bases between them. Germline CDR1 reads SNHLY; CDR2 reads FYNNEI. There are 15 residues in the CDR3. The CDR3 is CASSDVATEDQPQHF. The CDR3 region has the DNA TGTGCCAGCAGTGATGTCGCGACAGAAGATCAGCCCCAGCATTTT.

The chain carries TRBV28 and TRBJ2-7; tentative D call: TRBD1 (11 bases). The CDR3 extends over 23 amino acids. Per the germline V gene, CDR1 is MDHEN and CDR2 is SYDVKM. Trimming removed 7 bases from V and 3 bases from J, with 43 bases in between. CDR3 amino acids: CASNSPGQGVWTSGTLSGYEQYF. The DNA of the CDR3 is TGTGCCAGCAATTCGCCGGGACAGGGGGTTTGGACTAGCGGAACACTCTCGGGCTACGAGCAGTACTTC.

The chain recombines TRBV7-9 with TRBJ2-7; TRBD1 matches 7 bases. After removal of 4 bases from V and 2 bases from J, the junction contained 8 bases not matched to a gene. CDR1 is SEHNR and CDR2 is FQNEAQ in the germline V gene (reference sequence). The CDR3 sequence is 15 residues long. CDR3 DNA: TGTGCCAGCAGCTGGACGGGACAGACCACCTACGAGCAGTACTTC. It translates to CASSWTGQTTYEQYF. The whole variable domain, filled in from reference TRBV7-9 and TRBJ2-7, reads DTGVSQNPRHKITKRGQNVTFRCDPISEHNRLYWYRQTLGQGPEFLTYFQNEAQLEKSRLLSDRFSAERPKGSFSTLEIQRTEQGDSAMYLCASSWTGQTTYEQYFGPGTRLTVT.